This TCR beta chain was recorded in a study of beta chain features in type 1 diabetes. Overall study results and limits: Whether TCRB rearrangement is influenced by HLA type went unresolved here. Across all four CD4+ subsets, people with type 1 diabetes showed modestly shorter TCRB CDR3s.

The germline V gene has CDR1 SGHTA and CDR2 FQGNSA. Between the trimmed V and J ends, which lost 5 bases and 4 bases, there was a span of 12 bases. This CDR3 has 14 residues. On this clone itself: Its antigen is unidentified. At the DNA level, this CDR3 is encoded by other sequences in the same sample as well.

Reverse transcribing all isolated RNA meant expressed TCRB transcripts were sequenced. This table comes from immunoSEQ multiplex PCR, and its TCRdb copy is limited to in-frame clones, with some not included. The table includes about 160,000 clones, just over 8% detected once. The source is a young woman with type 1 diabetes. Sequencing input: central memory CD4+ T cells from blood. The chain employs TRBV7-2 and TRBJ1-5; D remains ambiguous. CDR3 amino acids: CASSGGLGNQPQHF. DNA for the CDR3: TGTGCCAGCAGCGGCGGGTTGGGGAATCAGCCCCAGCATTTT.